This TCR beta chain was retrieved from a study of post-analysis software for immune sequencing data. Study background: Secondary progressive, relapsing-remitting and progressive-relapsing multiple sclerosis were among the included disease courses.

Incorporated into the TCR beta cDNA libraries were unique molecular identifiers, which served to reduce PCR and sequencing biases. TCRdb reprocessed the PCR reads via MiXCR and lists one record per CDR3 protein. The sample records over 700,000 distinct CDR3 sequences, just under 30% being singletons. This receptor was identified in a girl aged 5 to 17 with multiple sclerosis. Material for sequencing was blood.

Here the CDR3 DNA reads TGTGCCAGTGGTACAGCGAACACTGAAGCTTTCTTT. It codes for CASGTANTEAFF. The genes are TRBV19 and TRBJ1-1; D is undetermined. Germline V CDR1 and CDR2: LNHDA, SQIVND (reference sequence). This CDR3 has 12 amino acids. Trimming shortened V by 8 bases and J by 1 base, and 8 bases separated the two germline ends.